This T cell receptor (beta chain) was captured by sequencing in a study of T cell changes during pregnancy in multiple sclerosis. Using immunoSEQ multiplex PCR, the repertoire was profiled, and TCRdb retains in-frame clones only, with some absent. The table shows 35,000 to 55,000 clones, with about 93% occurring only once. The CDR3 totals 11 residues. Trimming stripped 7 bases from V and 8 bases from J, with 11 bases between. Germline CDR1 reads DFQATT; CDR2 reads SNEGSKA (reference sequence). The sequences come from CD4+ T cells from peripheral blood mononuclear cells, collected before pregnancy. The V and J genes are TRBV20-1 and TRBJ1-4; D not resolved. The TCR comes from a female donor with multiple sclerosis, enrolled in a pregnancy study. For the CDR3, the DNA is TGCAGTGGAACAGAAGGCGAAAAACTGTTTTTT. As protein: CSGTEGEKLFF.